Following are 28 T cell receptor beta chains from one sample sequenced in a study of cytomegalovirus exposure and HLA in healthy donors listed by TCRdb under 2017. Libraries were constructed by the immunoSEQ multiplex PCR assay. The multiplex PCR relied on a mix of 60 forward primers for TCR Vbeta segments and 13 reverse primers for TCR Jbeta segments. Held by TCRdb, this immuneACCESS table contains in-frame sequences only and omits some clones. Under half of the omission traces to an unresolved V gene where checked; the cause of the rest is unknown. In this sample the table shows 150,000 to 200,000 clones, roughly 80% of which occur a single time. Clones ranked in the top ten supply 0.26% of the sample. The sample was PBMCs. These receptors were taken from a boy aged 5-17 years in good health and CMV-seronegative.

The chain employs TRBV18 and TRBJ1-5; 8 bases are shared with TRBD1. The germline CDR1 and CDR2 sequences are KGHSH and LQKENI. This CDR3 has 14 residues. The V segment lost 5 bases and the J segment 4 bases; nucleotides outside the gene matches: 4. CDR3 protein: CASSKTGDNQPQHF. CDR3 nucleotide sequence: TGTGCCAGCTCAAAGACAGGGGATAATCAGCCCCAGCATTTT.

The rearrangement joins TRBV6-1 to TRBJ1-2, with D unclear. Germline V CDR1 and CDR2: MNHNS, SASEGT. The CDR3 has 13 amino acids. Trimming pared 6 bases from V and 1 base from J, leaving 9 bases between. CDR3 DNA: TGTGCCAGCAGCGTTAACAGTAACTATGGCTACACCTTC. It is translated as CASSVNSNYGYTF.

V usage is TRBV28 and J usage is TRBJ1-5, with D perhaps TRBD1 (5 bases). CDR1 and CDR2 from the germline V gene are MDHEN and SYDVKM. The CDR3 contains 17 residues. The V end was cut by 5 bases, the J end by 6 bases, with 23 bases between. CDR3 in amino acids: CASSPLVDNRASQPQHF. The CDR3 bases are TGTGCCAGCAGTCCCCTTGTGGACAATCGAGCGTCTCAGCCCCAGCATTTT. Combining the CDR3 with reference TRBV28 and TRBJ1-5 gives the whole variable domain DVKVTQSSRYLVKRTGEKVFLECVQDMDHENMFWYRQDPGLGLRLIYFSYDVKMKEKGDIPEGYSVSREKKERFSLILESASTNQTSMYLCASSPLVDNRASQPQHFGDGTRLSIL.

This rearrangement joins TRBV27 to TRBJ2-1; 13 positions match TRBD2. Germline trimming cut 6 bases from V and 1 base from J; bases unmatched to any gene: 21. Germline V gene sequence: CDR1 MNHEY, CDR2 SMNVEV (reference sequence). The CDR3 is 22 residues long. The CDR3 nucleotides read TGTGCCAGCAGGGGTCTGCGTAGGGGAACTAGCGGGAGGGATCTATCCTACAATGAGCAGTTCTTC. Its protein product is CASRGLRRGTSGRDLSYNEQFF.

The chain's CDR3 is CASSSPFKPSGANVLTF. The CDR3, as DNA: TGTGCCAGCAGCTCCCCTTTTAAGCCCTCTGGGGCCAACGTCCTGACTTTC. The genes are TRBV11-2 and TRBJ2-6; unclear D gene. CDR1 and CDR2 from the germline V gene are SGHAT and FQNNGV. The CDR3 has 17 residues. Trimming cost V 4 bases and J 0 bases, with 13 bases left between them.

The chain recombines TRBV15 with TRBJ2-1; D is possibly TRBD1 (6 bases). The CDR3 covers 15 residues. V lost 0 bases, J lost 8 bases, and 14 bases lay in between. Germline CDR1 LNHNV, CDR2 YYDKDF (reference sequence). CDR3 bases: TGTGCCACCAGCAGAGATCTCGGACAGTCTGATGAGCAGTTCTTC. Translated, it gives CATSRDLGQSDEQFF. The full variable domain, with the rest looked up from reference TRBV15 and TRBJ2-1, is DAMVIQNPRYQVTQFGKPVTLSCSQTLNHNVMYWYQQKSSQAPKLLFHYYDKDFNNEADTPDNFQSRRPNTSFCFLDIRSPGLGDTAMYLCATSRDLGQSDEQFFGPGTRLTVL.

V is TRBV29-1 and J is TRBJ2-5; tentative D call: TRBD1 (6 bases). The J call may be wrong; the DNA end is better matched by TRBJ2-7. Germline loops: CDR1 SQVTM, CDR2 ANQGSEA. The CDR3 is 12 residues long. This CDR3 reads CSVGPGEYEQYF. CDR3 nucleotides: TGCAGCGTTGGCCCAGGGGAGTACGAGCAGTACTTC.

The chain recombines TRBV7-3 with TRBJ2-1; 11 bases match TRBD1. Germline assignment: CDR1 SGHTA and CDR2 FQGTGA. This CDR3 has 15 residues. After removal of 2 bases from V and 8 bases from J, the junction contained 5 bases not matched to a gene. As DNA, the CDR3 is TGTGCCAGCAGCTTACAGGGGACAGGGGGATATGAGCAGTTCTTC. Translation: CASSLQGTGGYEQFF. Full variable domain (remainder filled in from reference TRBV7-3 and TRBJ2-1): GAGVSQTPSNKVTEKGKYVELRCDPISGHTALYWYRQSLGQGPEFLIYFQGTGAADDSGLPNDRFFAVRPEGSVSTLKIQRTERGDSAVYLCASSLQGTGGYEQFFGPGTRLTVL.

The chain uses TRBV13 and TRBJ2-3; the D is unclear. V lost 4 bases and J 4 bases, leaving 24 bases between the germline ends. The CDR3 loop spans 18 amino acids. From germline, CDR1 is PRHDT and CDR2 FYEKMQ (reference sequence). The CDR3 DNA reads TGTGCCAGCAGCTCCTCCCCTCTTGGAGTACCCCCTCCAGATACGCAGTATTTT. Its translation is CASSSSPLGVPPPDTQYF.

V usage is TRBV6-6 and J usage is TRBJ1-6; possibly TRBD1 for D (5 bases). With 4 bases removed from V and 8 bases from J, the gap between germline ends came to 12 bases. The CDR3 runs 14 residues. Germline lookup yields CDR1 MNHNY and CDR2 SVGAGI (reference sequence). The CDR3 here is CASSFVRGDSPLHF. The CDR3 DNA reads as TGTGCCAGCAGTTTTGTCCGGGGGGATTCACCCCTCCACTTT.

The V call is TRBV2, the J call TRBJ2-2; D perhaps matches TRBD2 (6 bases). CDR1 is SNHLY, CDR2 FYNNEI, per germline. V was trimmed by 8 bases and J by 6 bases, leaving 16 bases between them. The CDR3 is made up of 14 amino acids. The CDR3 sequence: CASSVAGPPGELFF. The CDR3 coding sequence is TGTGCCAGCTCTGTGGCGGGGCCCCCCGGGGAGCTGTTTTTT.

The chain combines TRBV5-1 with TRBJ2-1, with 9 bases aligning to TRBD2. Germline CDR1 is SGHRS and CDR2 is YFSETQ. The CDR3 covers 16 residues. The ends lost 3 bases at V and 6 bases at J; junction bases unmatched: 10. CDR3 DNA: TGCGCCAGCAGCTCCACGGCGGGAGGGCCCGGCAATGAGCAGTTCTTC. This translates into CASSSTAGGPGNEQFF.

V usage is TRBV25-1 and J usage is TRBJ1-1; D remains unclear. V lost 2 bases and J lost 0, with 19 bases in between. In germline, CDR1 is MGHDK, CDR2 SYGVNS. This CDR3 comprises 18 residues. Written as DNA, the CDR3 is TGTGCCAGCAGTGAAACCCCTCGAGGGCGAGTTATGAACACTGAAGCTTTCTTT. It codes for CASSETPRGRVMNTEAFF. Drawing the rest from reference TRBV25-1 and TRBJ1-1, the complete variable domain is EADIYQTPRYLVIGTGKKITLECSQTMGHDKMYWYQQDPGMELHLIHYSYGVNSTEKGDLSSESTVSRIRTEHFPLTLESARPSHTSQYLCASSETPRGRVMNTEAFFGQGTRLTVV.

This clone appeared a few times. The V call is TRBV28, the J call TRBJ1-5; 8 nucleotides align to TRBD1. The CDR3 is 14 amino acids. The germline CDR1 and CDR2 sequences are MDHEN and SYDVKM. V was pared by 2 bases and J by 11 bases, with 8 bases of the junction left unmatched. The CDR3: CASSLVGQGLAQHF. CDR3 DNA sequence: TGTGCCAGCAGTTTAGTCGGACAGGGTTTAGCCCAGCATTTT.

This sequence joins TRBV6-1 and TRBJ2-2; tentative D call: TRBD1 (5 bases). Germline V lookup: CDR1 MNHNS, CDR2 SASEGT. Trimming cost V 5 bases and J 5 bases, with 12 bases left between them. This CDR3 contains 14 residues. The CDR3 DNA reads TGTGCCAGCAGTTCAGGGTTGGAAACCGGGGAGCTGTTTTTT. It specifies CASSSGLETGELFF.

This clone occurred a few times. The chain links TRBV27 to TRBJ1-5; the match to TRBD1 covers 7 bases. Unmatched junction bases numbered 8, after V lost 5 bases and J lost 7 bases. The CDR3 has 14 residues. From germline, CDR1 is MNHEY and CDR2 SMNVEV (reference sequence). CDR3 protein: CASSPGAGGQPQHF. The CDR3 DNA follows: TGTGCCAGCAGTCCAGGGGCAGGGGGGCAGCCCCAGCATTTT.

The rearrangement joins TRBV5-1 to TRBJ2-1; 9 nucleotides agree with TRBD2. Germline CDR1 SGHRS, CDR2 YFSETQ. V dropped 0 bases and J dropped 4; count of bases not matched to a gene: 8. CDR3 size: 17 residues. In DNA form, the CDR3 reads TGCGCCAGCAGCTTGGTTCCGGGGACTAGCCTATACAATGAGCAGTTCTTC. Translation gives CASSLVPGTSLYNEQFF.

This chain links TRBV7-9 with TRBJ2-7, with TRBD1 matching over 10 bases. The V and J ends lost 5 bases and 3 bases, in that order; junction bases with no gene match: 4. The length of the CDR3 is 14 residues. Germline V gives CDR1 SEHNR, CDR2 FQNEAQ (reference sequence). The CDR3 reads CASSPTGGRYEQYF. CDR3 coding DNA: TGTGCCAGCAGCCCGACAGGGGGCCGCTACGAGCAGTACTTC.

Notes on this clone: This CDR3 is also generated by other DNA sequences in the sample. The chain has TRBV9 and TRBJ1-1; D unclear. From germline, CDR1 is SGDLS and CDR2 YYNGEE. V lost 0 bases, J lost 0 bases, and 6 bases lay in between. CDR3 length equals 14 residues. The CDR3 coding sequence is TGTGCCAGCAGCGTAGGGCAGGTGAACACTGAAGCTTTCTTT. Translation: CASSVGQVNTEAFF.

The chain joins TRBV7-9 to TRBJ2-2, with TRBD2 as a possible D gene (5 bases). Germline V lookup: CDR1 SEHNR, CDR2 FQNEAQ (reference sequence). Trimming left V 8 bases short and J 4 bases short, with 14 bases between. The CDR3 has 14 amino acids. The CDR3 nucleotides read TGTGCCAGCCGACGCGCAGAGGGCACCGGGGAGCTGTTTTTT. Residues: CASRRAEGTGELFF. Combining the CDR3 with reference TRBV7-9 and TRBJ2-2 gives the whole variable domain DTGVSQNPRHKITKRGQNVTFRCDPISEHNRLYWYRQTLGQGPEFLTYFQNEAQLEKSRLLSDRFSAERPKGSFSTLEIQRTEQGDSAMYLCASRRAEGTGELFFGEGSRLTVL.

The chain's CDR3 is CASSESARDFSTDTQYF. CDR3 bases: TGTGCCAGCAGTGAATCGGCCAGGGACTTTAGCACAGATACGCAGTATTTT. V gene TRBV2 combines with J gene TRBJ2-3; weak D call: TRBD2 (6 bases). The CDR3 totals 17 residues. The germline V and J ends were trimmed by 2 bases and 0 bases, with 15 bases remaining between them. Germline V CDR1 and CDR2: SNHLY, FYNNEI.

This clone was seen just once. The chain uses TRBV19 and TRBJ1-1, with D uncertain. Germline CDR1 LNHDA, CDR2 SQIVND (reference sequence). The CDR3 is 13 residues long. V lost 3 bases and J lost 4, with 9 bases in between. The CDR3 nucleotides read TGTGCCAGTAGTATTAACAGTCCCACTGAAGCTTTCTTT. Translation gives CASSINSPTEAFF.

The gene calls are TRBV18 and TRBJ1-1, with TRBD1 identical over 8 bases. The CDR3 runs 16 residues. Germline assignment: CDR1 KGHSH and CDR2 LQKENI. Germline trimming cut 1 base from V and 2 bases from J; bases unmatched to any gene: 6. CDR3 coding DNA: TGTGCCAGCTCACCACTCGGGACAGGTTATAACACTGAAGCTTTCTTT. Residues: CASSPLGTGYNTEAFF.

This chain connects TRBV10-3 to TRBJ2-5, with D tentatively TRBD1 (5 bases). The CDR3 runs to 13 residues. The germline V and J ends were trimmed by 3 bases and 3 bases, with 8 bases remaining between them. Germline-derived CDR1 and CDR2 are ENHRY and SYGVKD. The CDR3 sequence: CAISEGVKETQYF. The CDR3 coding sequence is TGTGCCATCAGTGAAGGGGTGAAAGAGACCCAGTACTTC.

The chain employs TRBV29-1 and TRBJ1-1; 9 positions match TRBD1. The CDR3 has 14 amino acids. V shed 7 bases, J shed 0 bases, and the junction held 6 bases outside the gene matches. Germline CDR1 is SQVTM and CDR2 is ANQGSEA. The DNA for the CDR3 is TGCAGCGGACAGGGGGGGGGTTTGAACACTGAAGCTTTCTTT. The encoded protein is CSGQGGGLNTEAFF.

This clone has just one count. The genes are TRBV7-6 and TRBJ1-1; a weak D match, TRBD1 (5 bases). The ends were cut back, 5 bases at V and 4 bases at J, with 8 bases in the middle. Looked up from germline, CDR1 is SGHVS and CDR2 is FNYEAQ. CDR3 length equals 12 residues. CDR3 amino acids: CASSPRGTEAFF. The CDR3 DNA reads TGTGCCAGCAGCCCAAGGGGCACTGAAGCTTTCTTT.

The CDR3 sequence is CASRRRQGSNQPQHF. The DNA of the CDR3 is TGTGCCAGCAGGAGGCGCCAGGGTAGCAATCAGCCCCAGCATTTT. V is TRBV28 and J is TRBJ1-5, with TRBD1 as a possible D gene (5 bases). CDR3 length: 15 residues. V shed 6 bases and J shed 0 bases, with 12 bases lying between them. CDR1 is MDHEN and CDR2 is SYDVKM in the germline V gene.

V and J are TRBV30 and TRBJ2-5; 10 bases are shared with TRBD2. The J call is doubtful: the DNA matches TRBJ2-7 better. Germline CDR1 GTSNPN, CDR2 SVGIG (reference sequence). The CDR3 is 13 amino acids. The CDR3 region has the DNA TGTGCCTGGGATGAGCGGGGGGGCTACGAGCAGTACTTC. Translation gives CAWDERGGYEQYF.